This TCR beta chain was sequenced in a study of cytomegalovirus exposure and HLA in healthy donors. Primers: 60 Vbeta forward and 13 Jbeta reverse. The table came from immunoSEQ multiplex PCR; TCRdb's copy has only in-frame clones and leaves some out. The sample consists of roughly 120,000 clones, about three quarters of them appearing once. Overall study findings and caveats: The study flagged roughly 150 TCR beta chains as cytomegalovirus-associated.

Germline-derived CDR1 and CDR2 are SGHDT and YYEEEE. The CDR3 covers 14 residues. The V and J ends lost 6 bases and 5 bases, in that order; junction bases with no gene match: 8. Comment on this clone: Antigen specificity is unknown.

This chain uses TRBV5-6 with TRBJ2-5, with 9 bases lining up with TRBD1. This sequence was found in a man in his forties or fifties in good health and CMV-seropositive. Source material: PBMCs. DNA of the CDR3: TGTGCCAGCACCCGAGGGACAGGGATGGAGACCCAGTACTTC. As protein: CASTRGTGMETQYF.